This TCR beta chain appears in the sequencing data of a study of control samples from healthy donors and cancer patients. Sequencing used immunoSEQ multiplex PCR; TCRdb keeps in-frame clones, though not all of them. The sample has 55,000 to 80,000 clones, roughly 89% seen once. The germline CDR1 and CDR2 sequences are SGHNT and YYREEE (reference sequence). Trimming shortened V by 4 bases and J by 0 bases, and 2 bases separated the two germline ends. This CDR3 is 13 amino acids long. This receptor was obtained from a man aged 55 to 70 with colorectal cancer. The specimen sequenced was PBMCs. The chain links TRBV5-4 to TRBJ1-6; D gene unclear. The CDR3 loop reads CASSPSYNSPLHF. CDR3 nucleotides: TGTGCCAGCAGCCCCTCCTATAATTCACCCCTCCACTTT.